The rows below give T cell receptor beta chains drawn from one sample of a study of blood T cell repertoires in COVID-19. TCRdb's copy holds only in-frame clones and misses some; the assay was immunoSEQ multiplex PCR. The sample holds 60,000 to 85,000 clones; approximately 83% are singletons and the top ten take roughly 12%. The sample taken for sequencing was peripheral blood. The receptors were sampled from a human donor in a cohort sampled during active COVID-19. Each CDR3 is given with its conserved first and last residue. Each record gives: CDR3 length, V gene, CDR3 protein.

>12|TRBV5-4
CASSQDTNGYTF
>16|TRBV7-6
CASSLETASNTGELFF
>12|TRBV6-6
CASSPGGGGQYF
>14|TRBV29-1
CSVDKGRGTDTQYF
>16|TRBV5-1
CASSLADREDFGGYTF
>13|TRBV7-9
CASSPTGESGYTF
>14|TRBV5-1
CASSPGGLQETQYF
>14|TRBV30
CAWNRGTNTGELFF
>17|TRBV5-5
CASSLAGAGGSYNEQFF
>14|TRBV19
CASKPGQGRTEAFF
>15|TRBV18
CASSYGTGEQETQYF
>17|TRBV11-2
CASSPSGTGDVRGGYTF
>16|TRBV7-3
CASSLKAGGLYNEQFF
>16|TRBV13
CASSKGAEFYQETQYF
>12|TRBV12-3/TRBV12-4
CASSFGGYGYTF
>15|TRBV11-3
CASSLDFRGQNEQFF
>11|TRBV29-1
CSVAEGGTQYF
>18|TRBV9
CASSAGTSGGSPQETQYF
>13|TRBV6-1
CASSEYRGTEAFF
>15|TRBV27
CASSFGGTGPNTQYF
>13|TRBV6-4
CASSSGGYSPLHF
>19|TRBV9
CASSGAPGTSGAKGDTQYF
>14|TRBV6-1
CASSEVTSSYEQYF
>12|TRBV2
CASSAREGEAFF
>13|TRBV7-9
CASSLSGNTEAFF
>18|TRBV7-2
CASSLRGLAGGRRETQYF
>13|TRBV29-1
CSVEYRGNTEAFF
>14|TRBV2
CASSDLRTAYGYTF
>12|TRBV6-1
CASSEAANEQFF
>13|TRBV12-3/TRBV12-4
CASSFGGTGEQYF
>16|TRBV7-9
CASSFQQTGEYNEQFF
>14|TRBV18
CASSPTGGQETQYF